This TCR beta chain was sequenced during a study of cytomegalovirus exposure and HLA in healthy donors. The protocol was immunoSEQ multiplex PCR, while the TCRdb copy is restricted to in-frame clones and leaves out a portion. The data show fewer than 200,000 clones, more than 75% seen once. The sample holds one count of this clone. Its matching antigen is unknown. Study results and limitations: TCR beta chains numbering about 160 were designated cytomegalovirus-associated.

The ends lost 11 bases at V and 6 bases at J; junction bases unmatched: 7. Germline CDR1 is LNHDA and CDR2 is SQIVND (reference sequence). The CDR3 totals 12 residues. The specimen sequenced was PBMCs. This receptor was taken from a woman aged 25 to 39 in good health and CMV-seronegative. The rearrangement joins TRBV19 to TRBJ2-1; TRBD1 aligns across 7 bases. In DNA form, the CDR3 reads TGTGCCTCGGAGACAGGGTCCAATGAGCAGTTCTTC. Encoded protein: CASETGSNEQFF.